These 30 T cell receptor beta chains originate from one sample sequenced in a study of T cell responses to AZD1222 COVID-19 vaccine. Generated by immunoSEQ multiplex PCR, the TCRdb table keeps only in-frame clones and is missing some. This table has more than 150,000 clones, 90% appearing once. The source was peripheral blood, collected on day 0 of AZD1222 vaccination. The source is an adult in good health.

The genes are TRBV2 and TRBJ2-3; either TRBD1 or TRBD2 may supply D (5 bases each). The CDR3 contains 15 residues. V was shortened by 7 bases and J by 0 bases, with 14 bases between the two germline ends. CDR1 and CDR2 from the germline V gene are SNHLY and FYNNEI. The CDR3 sequence is CASNRDGLSTDTQYF. The CDR3 region has the DNA TGTGCCAGCAATCGGGACGGATTAAGCACAGATACGCAGTATTTT.

The J gene is TRBJ2-1, the V gene TRBV27; a weak D match, TRBD2 (5 bases). The CDR3 is made up of 14 amino acids. Per germline, CDR1 MNHEY and CDR2 SMNVEV (reference sequence). Between the trimmed V and J ends, which lost 3 bases and 4 bases, there was a span of 10 bases. The CDR3 DNA reads as TGTGCCAGCAGTTTCGGAGGAAAATACAATGAGCAGTTCTTC. Translating gives CASSFGGKYNEQFF.

The chain links TRBV6-5 to TRBJ1-1, with 8 positions matching TRBD1. Germline V gene lookup returns CDR1 MNHEY and CDR2 SVGAGI. This CDR3 region has 14 residues. The junction had 3 bases not matched to a gene; V was cut back by 2 bases and J by 4 bases. CDR3 nucleotide sequence: TGTGCCAGCAGTTACAACAGGGGGGGCACTGAAGCTTTCTTT. Amino acid sequence: CASSYNRGGTEAFF.

V and J are TRBV24-1 and TRBJ2-3; D not resolved. The CDR3 totals 14 residues. Germline V gives CDR1 KGHDR, CDR2 SFDVKD. V lost 5 bases, J lost 4 bases, and 12 bases lay in between. The CDR3 sequence: CATSVGGESDTQYF. CDR3 sequence (DNA): TGTGCCACCAGTGTTGGCGGAGAATCAGATACGCAGTATTTT.

The chain joins TRBV5-1 to TRBJ1-2; 7 bases fit TRBD1. Trimming at V came to 0 bases and at J to 2 bases, leaving 7 bases not matched to a gene. The CDR3 has 16 amino acids. Germline CDR1 and CDR2: SGHRS and YFSETQ. CDR3 region: CASSLDWDSSNYGYTF. CDR3 in DNA: TGCGCCAGCAGCTTGGACTGGGACAGCTCGAACTATGGCTACACCTTC.

The table lists this clone with a count of one. This chain uses TRBV28 with TRBJ1-1, with 9 bases lining up with TRBD1. This CDR3 comprises 15 residues. With V trimmed by 7 bases and J by 5 bases, 11 bases remained unmatched. Germline CDR1 reads MDHEN; CDR2 reads SYDVKM. CDR3: CASMTTGGSWTEAFF. The CDR3 bases are TGTGCCAGCATGACCACAGGGGGCTCATGGACTGAAGCTTTCTTT.

This chain uses TRBV6-5 with TRBJ1-2; 8 nucleotides line up with TRBD1. J was trimmed by 9 bases and V by 6 bases; bases with no gene match: 3. The CDR3 spans 11 residues. Germline CDR1 is MNHEY and CDR2 is SVGAGI. The CDR3 loop reads CASRQGASYTF. In DNA, the CDR3 is TGTGCCAGCAGGCAGGGGGCAAGCTACACCTTC.

This chain uses TRBV2 with TRBJ1-2; 9 bases fit TRBD1. From germline, CDR1 is SNHLY and CDR2 FYNNEI. The CDR3 has 13 amino acids. The V gene end was trimmed by 4 bases and the J gene end by 5 bases; junction bases not matched to a gene: 2. This CDR3 is CASSGQGVYGYTF. The CDR3 DNA sequence: TGTGCCAGCAGTGGACAGGGGGTTTATGGCTACACCTTC.

This chain uses TRBV5-6 with TRBJ2-5, with a tentative D call TRBD2 (5 bases). The CDR3 loop spans 13 amino acids. Germline-derived CDR1 and CDR2 are SGHDT and YYEEEE. V was clipped by 4 bases and J by 4 bases, with 11 bases between them. CDR3 nucleotide sequence: TGTGCCAGCAGCCCGGGGAGAACAGAGACCCAGTACTTC. Encoded protein: CASSPGRTETQYF.

The chain is built from TRBV7-9 and TRBJ2-2, with D tentatively TRBD2 (6 bases). Trimming cost V 2 bases and J 4 bases, with 8 bases left between them. Germline CDR1 SEHNR, CDR2 FQNEAQ (reference sequence). The CDR3 has 14 amino acids. The CDR3 DNA reads as TGTGCCAGCAGCTTAACGGGGGTCACCGGGGAGCTGTTTTTT. It is translated as CASSLTGVTGELFF. The full variable domain, completed using reference TRBV7-9 and TRBJ2-2, is DTGVSQNPRHKITKRGQNVTFRCDPISEHNRLYWYRQTLGQGPEFLTYFQNEAQLEKSRLLSDRFSAERPKGSFSTLEIQRTEQGDSAMYLCASSLTGVTGELFFGEGSRLTVL.

The genes are TRBV29-1 and TRBJ1-4; 11 bases are a match to TRBD1. J gave up 5 bases and V 4 bases, and 3 bases lay outside the gene matches. CDR3 length: 14 residues. Germline V gives CDR1 SQVTM, CDR2 ANQGSEA. This CDR3 is CSVGTGGRNEKLFF. The CDR3 DNA reads as TGCAGCGTTGGGACAGGGGGCAGGAATGAAAAACTGTTTTTT.

This clone has only one observation. The chain links TRBV6-1 to TRBJ2-7; 10 bases align to TRBD1. This CDR3 has 14 residues. Germline V gene lookup returns CDR1 MNHNS and CDR2 SASEGT. V gave up 5 bases and J gave up 3 bases; unmatched junction bases: 4. CDR3 region: CASSLRDRGYEQYF. CDR3 DNA sequence: TGTGCCAGCAGTCTCCGGGACAGGGGCTACGAGCAGTACTTC.

This chain connects TRBV5-4 to TRBJ2-7; 9 bases line up with TRBD2. The CDR3 has 15 amino acids. CDR1 and CDR2 from the germline V gene are SGHNT and YYREEE (reference sequence). With 0 bases clipped from V and 8 bases from J, the junction kept 9 bases outside the gene matches. Here the CDR3 reads CASSLEISGGRQQYF. The DNA of the CDR3 is TGTGCCAGCAGCTTGGAGATTAGCGGGGGCCGCCAGCAGTACTTC.

The V gene is TRBV9, the J gene TRBJ1-2; D is uncertain. This CDR3 comprises 13 residues. Looked up from germline, CDR1 is SGDLS and CDR2 is YYNGEE. Trimming took off 6 bases at V and 5 bases at J, with 14 bases between the two ends. CDR3 loop: CASTDSGRYGYTF. In nucleotides, the CDR3 is TGTGCCAGCACCGACTCCGGACGGTATGGCTACACCTTC.

The chain joins TRBV7-9 to TRBJ2-5; TRBD1 is a possible D gene (6 bases). Trimming removed 1 base at V and 7 bases at J, with 13 bases between. The CDR3 totals 14 residues. CDR1 and CDR2 (germline): SEHNR, FQNEAQ (reference sequence). As DNA, the CDR3 is TGTGCCAGCAGCTTAGAAGGACAGTTCGGGACCCAGTACTTC. Translated, it gives CASSLEGQFGTQYF.

This sequence joins TRBV11-2 and TRBJ2-1; 7 positions agree with TRBD2. The germline gives CDR1 SGHAT, CDR2 FQNNGV. The V segment lost 5 bases and the J segment 4 bases; nucleotides outside the gene matches: 11. The CDR3 has 16 residues. The CDR3, as DNA: TGTGCCAGCAGCCCAATCAACGGGGGGATATACAATGAGCAGTTCTTC. Protein sequence: CASSPINGGIYNEQFF.

The V and J genes are TRBV19 and TRBJ1-3; D not certain. The CDR3 runs to 15 residues. V lost 4 bases, J lost 3 bases, and 13 bases lay in between. Looked up from germline, CDR1 is LNHDA and CDR2 is SQIVND (reference sequence). The CDR3 loop is CASSRKTIVGNTIYF. In DNA form, the CDR3 reads TGTGCCAGTAGTAGAAAAACGATAGTTGGAAACACCATATATTTT.

The CDR3 loop is CASSEADSNQPQHF. CDR3 nucleotides: TGTGCCAGCTCGGAGGCGGATAGCAATCAGCCCCAGCATTTT. The chain combines TRBV2 with TRBJ1-5; no clear D. Trimming shortened V by 8 bases and J by 0 bases, and 11 bases separated the two germline ends. Germline V gives CDR1 SNHLY, CDR2 FYNNEI. The CDR3 spans 14 residues. The full variable domain, rest sourced from reference TRBV2 and TRBJ1-5, is EPEVTQTPSHQVTQMGQEVILRCVPISNHLYFYWYRQILGQKVEFLVSFYNNEISEKSEIFDDQFSVERPDGSNFTLKIRSTKLEDSAMYFCASSEADSNQPQHFGDGTRLSIL.

This chain connects TRBV19 to TRBJ1-3; tentatively, D is TRBD1 (5 bases). Germline V gives CDR1 LNHDA, CDR2 SQIVND (reference sequence). Trimming took 5 bases from V and 0 from J, leaving 14 bases between them. CDR3 length equals 16 residues. The CDR3 bases are TGTGCCAGTAGTGATAGGGACCGAGGCTCTGGAAACACCATATATTTT. It is translated as CASSDRDRGSGNTIYF.

The J gene is TRBJ2-5, the V gene TRBV1; the table's D call, TRBD2, was not checked against the DNA. TRBV1 has pseudogene status. The CDR3 contains 17 residues. The CDR3 sequence is CTSSQVPSGGIQETQYF. The CDR3 nucleotides are TGCACCAGCAGCCAAGTTCCCAGCGGGGGTATTCAAGAGACCCAGTACTTC.

The chain links TRBV19 to TRBJ1-5, with 7 bases fitting TRBD1. Germline values: CDR1 LNHDA, CDR2 SQIVND (reference sequence). The CDR3 length is 18 residues. V lost 5 bases and J lost 0; bases outside the gene matches: 13. This CDR3 is CASSPDRDSLYSNQPQHF. CDR3 nucleotides: TGTGCCAGTAGTCCTGACCGGGACAGCCTCTATAGCAATCAGCCCCAGCATTTT.

Comment on this clone: Other nucleotide sequences in the sample specify the same CDR3. The rearrangement links TRBV27 to TRBJ1-5, with a weak D call TRBD1 (6 bases). The CDR3 is 15 amino acids. Germline CDR1 and CDR2: MNHEY and SMNVEV (reference sequence). The V gene lost 2 bases and the J gene lost 4 bases, with 12 bases spanning the gap. The CDR3 region is CASSLEGRGNQPQHF. Here the CDR3 DNA reads TGTGCCAGCAGTTTAGAGGGCAGGGGAAATCAGCCCCAGCATTTT.

V is TRBV10-1 and J is TRBJ1-3, with 7 positions matching TRBD1. Trimming at V came to 0 bases and at J to 0 bases, leaving 8 bases not matched to a gene. The length of the CDR3 is 18 residues. The germline V gene has CDR1 WNHNN and CDR2 SYGVQD (reference sequence). DNA for the CDR3: TGCGCCAGCAGTGAGTCGGGGCCGGGACAGCCCTCTGGAAACACCATATATTTT. It codes for CASSESGPGQPSGNTIYF.

The gene calls are TRBV7-3 and TRBJ2-3; no definite D call. The CDR3 consists of 12 residues. V was clipped by 3 bases and J by 0 bases, with 1 base between them. In germline, CDR1 is SGHTA, CDR2 FQGTGA. This CDR3 is CASSLSTDTQYF. CDR3 DNA sequence: TGTGCCAGCAGCTTGAGCACAGATACGCAGTATTTT.

The rearrangement uses TRBV6-5 and TRBJ1-1, with D perhaps matching TRBD1 (5 bases). CDR3 length: 16 amino acids. V was pared by 0 bases and J by 2 bases, with 13 bases between. Germline loops: CDR1 MNHEY, CDR2 SVGAGI. CDR3 sequence (DNA): TGTGCCAGCAGTTACTCGAGAGGGACGGTAAACACTGAAGCTTTCTTT. Translation gives CASSYSRGTVNTEAFF.

V is TRBV7-2 and J is TRBJ1-3; tentatively, D is TRBD1 (5 bases). The CDR3 covers 17 residues. Germline V gene lookup returns CDR1 SGHTA and CDR2 FQGNSA. V shed 2 bases and J shed 0 bases, with 14 bases lying between them. DNA for the CDR3: TGTGCCAGCAGCTTAAGCGCAGGGCAATTCTCTGGAAACACCATATATTTT. It codes for CASSLSAGQFSGNTIYF.

The chain couples TRBV4-2 to TRBJ1-1, with D perhaps TRBD1 (5 bases). Trimming shortened V by 5 bases and J by 7 bases, and 11 bases separated the two germline ends. CDR1 and CDR2 from the germline V gene are LGHNA and YNFKEQ. The CDR3 loop spans 12 amino acids. The CDR3 DNA is TGTGCCAGCAGCGCCGGGGGGGTTGAAGCTTTCTTT. Protein sequence: CASSAGGVEAFF.

J is TRBJ1-5 and V is TRBV7-4; the D gene is possibly TRBD1 (5 bases). The germline V gene has CDR1 SGHVT and CDR2 SQSDAQ. This CDR3 contains 16 residues. V was clipped by 3 bases and J by 0 bases, with 12 bases between them. The CDR3 DNA follows: TGTGCCAGCAGCTTGGGGGACGGAACTAGCAATCAGCCCCAGCATTTT. Translated, it gives CASSLGDGTSNQPQHF. Drawing the rest from reference TRBV7-4 and TRBJ1-5, the complete variable domain is GAGVSQSPRYKVAKRGRDVALRCDSISGHVTLYWYRQTLGQGSEVLTYSQSDAQRDKSGRPSGRFSAERPERSVSTLKIQRTEQGDSAVYLCASSLGDGTSNQPQHFGDGTRLSIL.

In its sample, this clone was seen once. CDR3 DNA sequence: TGTGCCAGCAGGTCAACTCGGGACAGCCATGAAAAACTGTTTTTT. It yields the protein CASRSTRDSHEKLFF. The rearrangement links TRBV7-3 to TRBJ1-4; 7 nucleotides line up with TRBD1. With V trimmed by 6 bases and J by 6 bases, 10 bases remained unmatched. The CDR3 covers 15 residues. The germline V gene has CDR1 SGHTA and CDR2 FQGTGA.

The chain combines TRBV24-1 with TRBJ1-4, with 7 positions matching TRBD1. The CDR3 extends over 16 amino acids. CDR1 is KGHDR, CDR2 SFDVKD, per germline. The V and J ends lost 4 bases and 5 bases, in that order; junction bases with no gene match: 9. CDR3 nucleotide sequence: TGTGCCACCAGTGAACCCGAGGGACAGCGGAATGAAAAACTGTTTTTT. Protein: CATSEPEGQRNEKLFF.